This T cell receptor (beta chain) was sequenced in a study of shared clonotypes between healthy human individuals. Researchers ran the assay at a deep level. Clones were sequenced by immunoSEQ multiplex PCR, and TCRdb holds only the in-frame ones, with some missing. The top ten hold about 1.2% of the sample, which has about 1.5 million clones, about 96% seen once. The sample taken for sequencing was naive CD4+ T cells sorted from blood. Noted subset: CD45RA+ positively selected. The sequence was obtained from a man aged 25-40 years in good health.

CDR3 region: CASSQRTANTEAFF. The DNA of the CDR3 is TGTGCCAGCAGCCAACGGACGGCGAACACTGAAGCTTTCTTT. The chain is built from TRBV7-9 and TRBJ1-1; D gene unclear. The V and J ends lost 5 bases and 1 base respectively, with 11 bases between them. This CDR3 spans 14 amino acids. The germline gives CDR1 SEHNR, CDR2 FQNEAQ (reference sequence).